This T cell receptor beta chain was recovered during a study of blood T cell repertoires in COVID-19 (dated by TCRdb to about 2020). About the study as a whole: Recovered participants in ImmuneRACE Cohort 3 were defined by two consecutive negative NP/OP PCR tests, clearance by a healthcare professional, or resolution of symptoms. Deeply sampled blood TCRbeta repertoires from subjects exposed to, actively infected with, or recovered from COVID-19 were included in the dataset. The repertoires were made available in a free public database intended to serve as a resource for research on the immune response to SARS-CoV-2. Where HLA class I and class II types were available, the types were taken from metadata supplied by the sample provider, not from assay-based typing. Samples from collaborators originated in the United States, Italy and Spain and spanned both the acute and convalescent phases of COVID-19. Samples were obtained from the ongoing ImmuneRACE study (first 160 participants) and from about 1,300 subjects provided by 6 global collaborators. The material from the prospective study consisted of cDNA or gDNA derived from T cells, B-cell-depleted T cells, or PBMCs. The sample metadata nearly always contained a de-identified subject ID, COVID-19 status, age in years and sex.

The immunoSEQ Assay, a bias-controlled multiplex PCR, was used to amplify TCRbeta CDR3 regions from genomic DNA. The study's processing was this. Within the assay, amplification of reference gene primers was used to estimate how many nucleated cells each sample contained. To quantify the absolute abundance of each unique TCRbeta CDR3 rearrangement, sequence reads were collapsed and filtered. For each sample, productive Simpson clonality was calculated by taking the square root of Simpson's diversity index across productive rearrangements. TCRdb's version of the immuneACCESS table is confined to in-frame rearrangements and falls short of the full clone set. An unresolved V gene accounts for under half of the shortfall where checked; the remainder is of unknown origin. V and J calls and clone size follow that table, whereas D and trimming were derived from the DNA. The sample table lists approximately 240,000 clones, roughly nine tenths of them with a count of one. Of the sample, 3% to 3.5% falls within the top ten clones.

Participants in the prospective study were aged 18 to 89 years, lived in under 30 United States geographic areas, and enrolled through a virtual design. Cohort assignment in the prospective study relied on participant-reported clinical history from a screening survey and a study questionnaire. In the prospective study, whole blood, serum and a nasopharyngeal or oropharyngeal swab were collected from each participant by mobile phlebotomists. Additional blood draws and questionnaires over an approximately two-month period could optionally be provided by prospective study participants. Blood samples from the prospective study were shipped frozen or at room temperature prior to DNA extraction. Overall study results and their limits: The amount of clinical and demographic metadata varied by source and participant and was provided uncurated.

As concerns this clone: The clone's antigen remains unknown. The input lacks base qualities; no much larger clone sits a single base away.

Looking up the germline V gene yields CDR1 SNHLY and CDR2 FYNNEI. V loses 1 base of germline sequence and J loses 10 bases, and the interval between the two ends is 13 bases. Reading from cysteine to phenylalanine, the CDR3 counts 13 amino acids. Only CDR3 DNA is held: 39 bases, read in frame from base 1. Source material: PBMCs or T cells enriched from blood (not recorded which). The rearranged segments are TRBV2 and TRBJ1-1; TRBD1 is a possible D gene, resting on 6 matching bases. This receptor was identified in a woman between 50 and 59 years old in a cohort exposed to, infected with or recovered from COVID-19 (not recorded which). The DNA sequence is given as TGTGCCAGCAGTGAAGGTACAGGGTGGATAGCTTTCTTT. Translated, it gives CASSEGTGWIAFF.